Below are 25 T cell receptor beta chains sequenced from a single sample in a study of shared clonotypes between healthy human individuals. Method: immunoSEQ multiplex PCR; TCRdb's copy keeps in-frame clones and lacks some. The table lists millions of clones, roughly 93% of them singletons, with under 0.45% in the top ten. The sample comprised naive CD4+ T cells from PBMCs. The sample's subset: CD45RA+ positively selected. The receptors were gathered from a young man in good health. Some clones in this sample may be carry-over from other donors' samples.

The rearrangement joins TRBV18 to TRBJ2-1, with 8 bases lining up with TRBD2. With 2 bases clipped from V and 8 bases from J, the junction kept 8 bases outside the gene matches. The CDR3 is made up of 15 amino acids. Germline assignment: CDR1 KGHSH and CDR2 LQKENI. CDR3 region: CASSPSGGRLYEQFF. For the CDR3, the DNA is TGTGCCAGCTCACCATCCGGCGGGAGGTTATATGAGCAGTTCTTC. The whole variable domain, filled in from reference TRBV18 and TRBJ2-1, reads NAGVMQNPRHLVRRRGQEARLRCSPMKGHSHVYWYRQLPEEGLKFMVYLQKENIIDESGMPKERFSAEFPKEGPSILRIQQVVRGDSAAYFCASSPSGGRLYEQFFGPGTRLTVL.

This rearrangement joins TRBV5-4 to TRBJ2-1; the match to TRBD1 covers 8 bases. In germline, CDR1 is SGHNT, CDR2 YYREEE (reference sequence). Trimming removed 5 bases from V and 0 bases from J; junction bases left unmatched: 4. The CDR3 consists of 15 residues. The CDR3 here is CASRPTGASYNEQFF. The CDR3 DNA follows: TGTGCCAGCAGGCCGACAGGGGCCTCCTACAATGAGCAGTTCTTC.

This chain links TRBV5-1 with TRBJ2-7; tentatively, D is TRBD1 (6 bases). This CDR3 is built from 15 residues. Looked up from germline, CDR1 is SGHRS and CDR2 is YFSETQ. V lost 0 bases and J 4 bases, leaving 14 bases between the germline ends. The DNA of the CDR3 is TGCGCCAGCAGCTTGGCCCCAGGGGTGCCGTACGAGCAGTACTTC. It codes for CASSLAPGVPYEQYF.

This chain links TRBV30 with TRBJ2-3; D possibly corresponds to TRBD1 (5 bases). Germline V gives CDR1 GTSNPN, CDR2 SVGIG (reference sequence). This CDR3 spans 12 amino acids. The CDR3 DNA follows: TGTGTTATAGGGGCTGGCACAGATACGCAGTATTTT. Residues: CVIGAGTDTQYF.

J is TRBJ2-5 and V is TRBV6-5, with 8 positions matching TRBD1. Germline V gene sequence: CDR1 MNHEY, CDR2 SVGAGI. The CDR3 is 15 amino acids. Unmatched junction bases numbered 10, after V lost 5 bases and J lost 5 bases. The CDR3 sequence is CASSRTGRFTETQYF. In DNA, the CDR3 is TGTGCCAGCAGTCGGACAGGGCGATTTACGGAGACCCAGTACTTC.

This sequence joins TRBV7-9 and TRBJ2-7; 13 bases line up with TRBD2. Germline lookup yields CDR1 SEHNR and CDR2 FQNEAQ (reference sequence). V trimming: 1 base; J trimming: 6 bases; junction bases outside the gene matches: 3. The CDR3 runs 15 residues. CDR3 coding DNA: TGTGCCAGCAGCTTAGAGGGACTAGCGGGACTCGAGCAGTACTTC. Protein sequence: CASSLEGLAGLEQYF. Combining the CDR3 with reference TRBV7-9 and TRBJ2-7 gives the whole variable domain DTGVSQNPRHKITKRGQNVTFRCDPISEHNRLYWYRQTLGQGPEFLTYFQNEAQLEKSRLLSDRFSAERPKGSFSTLEIQRTEQGDSAMYLCASSLEGLAGLEQYFGPGTRLTVT.

This chain connects TRBV4-2 to TRBJ1-3; D is undetermined. The CDR3 has 16 residues. The V gene's germline CDR1 is LGHNA and CDR2 YNFKEQ. V was clipped by 0 bases and J by 0 bases, with 9 bases between them. Here the CDR3 reads CASSQDLGISGNTIYF. For the CDR3, the DNA is TGTGCCAGCAGCCAAGATCTTGGGATCTCTGGAAACACCATATATTTT.

The chain has TRBV7-2 and TRBJ1-5, with a tentative D call TRBD1 (6 bases). V lost 1 base and J lost 4, with 11 bases in between. The CDR3 spans 15 residues. Germline CDR1 SGHTA, CDR2 FQGNSA. The CDR3 loop reads CASSLVSQGNQPQHF. CDR3 DNA: TGTGCCAGCAGCTTAGTCAGCCAGGGGAATCAGCCCCAGCATTTT.

The rearrangement uses TRBV27 and TRBJ2-5; 7 nucleotides match TRBD1. Per the germline V gene, CDR1 is MNHEY and CDR2 is SMNVEV (reference sequence). CDR3 length equals 13 residues. V lost 5 bases to trimming and J lost 5 bases; unmatched junction nucleotides: 5. The CDR3 bases are TGTGCCAGCAGTAGGCCAGGGGGTGAGACCCAGTACTTC. Translating gives CASSRPGGETQYF.

This chain links TRBV7-3 with TRBJ2-7; a possible D gene is TRBD1 (6 bases). CDR1 and CDR2 (germline): SGHTA, FQGTGA. The length of the CDR3 is 12 residues. V gave up 5 bases and J gave up 6 bases, with 11 bases separating them. CDR3 amino acids: CASSETGREQYF. The CDR3, as DNA: TGTGCCAGCAGCGAAACAGGGCGCGAGCAGTACTTC.

Only one count was recorded for this clone. The V call is TRBV6-1, the J call TRBJ2-1, with 12 bases matching TRBD2. The CDR3 sequence is 15 residues long. The V gene's germline CDR1 is MNHNS and CDR2 SASEGT. V lost 3 bases and J lost 7; bases outside the gene matches: 4. The chain's CDR3 is CASSDVTSGRNEQFF. The CDR3 nucleotides read TGTGCCAGCAGTGATGTAACTAGCGGGAGGAATGAGCAGTTCTTC.

The rearrangement uses TRBV28 and TRBJ2-7; D may be TRBD2 (6 bases). The CDR3 spans 14 residues. The V and J ends lost 3 bases and 6 bases respectively, with 15 bases between them. Germline V CDR1 and CDR2: MDHEN, SYDVKM. CDR3 region: CASSFRGTPGEQYF. Here the CDR3 DNA reads TGTGCCAGCAGTTTCCGCGGGACTCCAGGCGAGCAGTACTTC.

This chain links TRBV28 with TRBJ2-7; no clear D gene. V shed 6 bases and J shed 1 base, with 13 bases lying between them. This CDR3 region has 14 residues. The V gene's germline CDR1 is MDHEN and CDR2 SYDVKM. Here the CDR3 DNA reads TGTGCCAGCAGACCCAGGCAGGCGTCCTACGAGCAGTACTTC. As protein: CASRPRQASYEQYF.

The J gene is TRBJ2-2, the V gene TRBV18, with D maybe TRBD2 (6 bases). Germline V gives CDR1 KGHSH, CDR2 LQKENI. Deletions cut 6 bases from V and 4 bases from J, with 9 bases between. The CDR3 runs to 13 residues. The CDR3 protein is CASSGGVTGELFF. DNA of the CDR3: TGTGCCAGCTCCGGAGGGGTCACCGGGGAGCTGTTTTTT. Supplemented by reference TRBV18 and TRBJ2-2, the full variable domain reads NAGVMQNPRHLVRRRGQEARLRCSPMKGHSHVYWYRQLPEEGLKFMVYLQKENIIDESGMPKERFSAEFPKEGPSILRIQQVVRGDSAAYFCASSGGVTGELFFGEGSRLTVL.

The chain is built from TRBV30 and TRBJ2-7; 10 nucleotides align to TRBD2. Germline V lookup: CDR1 GTSNPN, CDR2 SVGIG (reference sequence). This CDR3 is 16 amino acids long. V trimming: 1 base; J trimming: 6 bases; junction bases outside the gene matches: 12. The CDR3 DNA reads TGTGCCTGGAGTGCACTAGCGGGAAAGAGTTTACGCGAGCAGTACTTC. Residues: CAWSALAGKSLREQYF. Full variable domain (outside the CDR3, taken from reference TRBV30 and TRBJ2-7): SQTIHQWPATLVQPVGSPLSLECTVEGTSNPNLYWYRQAAGRGLQLLFYSVGIGQISSEVPQNLSASRPQDRQFILSSKKLLLSDSGFYLCAWSALAGKSLREQYFGPGTRLTVT.

V gene TRBV5-4 combines with J gene TRBJ2-3; maybe TRBD1 (6 bases). The germline V gene encodes CDR1 SGHNT and CDR2 YYREEE (reference sequence). CDR3 length: 16 amino acids. V gave up 4 bases and J gave up 2 bases, with 17 bases separating them. In DNA form, the CDR3 reads TGTGCCAGCAGCGCCCGGTTCGGACAGACCACAGATACGCAGTATTTT. Protein sequence: CASSARFGQTTDTQYF.

Of note for this clone: The CDR3 ends on some other residue instead of the conserved phenylalanine or tryptophan, so this is likely a read error. The limits of the CDR3 on the DNA are not certain, so only TCRdb's listed CDR3 is given. The chain carries TRBV23-1 and TRBJ2-7; TRBD2, as called in the table, went unchecked against the DNA. TRBV23-1 is recorded as an ORF, its role being uncertain. Both ends counted, the CDR3 spans 8 residues. This CDR3 reads CASGLPSG.

Of note for this clone: The sample contains more than one DNA sequence encoding this CDR3. The chain couples TRBV5-1 to TRBJ2-3; TRBD2 agrees at 8 bases. The CDR3 consists of 15 residues. With 0 bases clipped from V and 3 bases from J, the junction kept 3 bases outside the gene matches. Per the germline V gene, CDR1 is SGHRS and CDR2 is YFSETQ. The CDR3 is CASSLDGTSTDTQYF. In DNA, the CDR3 is TGCGCCAGCAGCTTGGACGGGACTAGTACAGATACGCAGTATTTT.

This chain connects TRBV7-2 to TRBJ1-2; no firm D call. Trimming cost V 2 bases and J 5 bases, with 15 bases left between them. The germline CDR1 and CDR2 sequences are SGHTA and FQGNSA. CDR3 length equals 15 residues. The CDR3 sequence is CASSLSPRAPYGYTF. In nucleotides, the CDR3 is TGTGCCAGCAGCTTAAGTCCCCGAGCACCATATGGCTACACCTTC.

The V gene is TRBV30, the J gene TRBJ2-1; D call uncertain. Per the germline V gene, CDR1 is GTSNPN and CDR2 is SVGIG (reference sequence). The V end lost 1 base, the J end lost 5 bases, and 3 bases lay between the germline ends. The CDR3 is made up of 11 amino acids. The CDR3 DNA follows: TGTGCCTGGAGTGAGGACAATGAGCAGTTCTTC. It translates to CAWSEDNEQFF.

The J gene is TRBJ1-5, the V gene TRBV18; D ambiguous. This CDR3 comprises 12 residues. CDR1 is KGHSH and CDR2 is LQKENI in the germline V gene. The V gene lost 5 bases and the J gene lost 9 bases, with 11 bases spanning the gap. CDR3 amino acids: CASSDLGRPQHF. CDR3 in DNA: TGTGCCAGCTCAGATCTAGGGAGGCCCCAGCATTTT.

The rearrangement uses TRBV2 and TRBJ2-1, with D hard to call. Germline V lookup: CDR1 SNHLY, CDR2 FYNNEI. The V and J ends lost 3 bases and 0 bases respectively, with 6 bases between them. The CDR3 spans 14 residues. Here the CDR3 reads CASSEVSSYNEQFF. The CDR3 nucleotides read TGTGCCAGCAGTGAGGTGAGCTCCTACAATGAGCAGTTCTTC.

V usage is TRBV5-4 and J usage is TRBJ1-2; D not certain. Germline-derived CDR1 and CDR2 are SGHNT and YYREEE (reference sequence). This CDR3 has 14 amino acids. V gave up 1 base and J gave up 3 bases, with 10 bases separating them. Here the CDR3 reads CASSLRAEDYGYTF. The DNA of the CDR3 is TGTGCCAGCAGCTTGCGTGCAGAGGACTATGGCTACACCTTC.

V and J are TRBV7-9 and TRBJ1-4; D not resolved. Germline-derived CDR1 and CDR2 are SEHNR and FQNEAQ (reference sequence). This CDR3 comprises 15 residues. V lost 1 base and J 8 bases, leaving 14 bases between the germline ends. CDR3 region: CASSLVSGRGEKLFF. The CDR3 nucleotides read TGTGCCAGCAGCTTAGTATCGGGGAGAGGGGAAAAACTGTTTTTT.

J is TRBJ2-4 and V is TRBV18; 9 nucleotides line up with TRBD2. Unmatched junction bases numbered 9, after V lost 1 base and J lost 5 bases. Germline CDR1 KGHSH, CDR2 LQKENI. The CDR3 spans 17 residues. The CDR3 DNA sequence: TGTGCCAGCTCACCACGGCTAGCGGGACGACGGGAAAACATTCAGTACTTC. Encoded protein: CASSPRLAGRRENIQYF.